This T cell receptor (beta chain) originates from a study of PD-1 blockade in classical Hodgkin lymphoma. The time point here: cycle 4 day 1 (C4D1), after less than 7 weeks of nivolumab. Autologous stem cell transplantation was followed by relapse in every patient, and brentuximab vedotin exposure varied. Using immunoSEQ multiplex PCR, the repertoire was profiled, and TCRdb retains in-frame clones only, with some absent. The sample comprises approximately 7,900 clones, 75% to 80% of which are singletons, and about 45% rests with the top ten. With V trimmed by 3 bases and J by 1 base, 2 bases remained unmatched. Germline lookup yields CDR1 KGHSH and CDR2 LQKENI. CDR3 length: 15 residues.

The material was peripheral blood mononuclear cells (PBMCs), obtained before the fourth cycle of nivolumab. The TCR originated in a human donor with classical Hodgkin lymphoma. This chain uses TRBV18 with TRBJ2-2, with 7 bases matching TRBD1. The CDR3 here is CASSPRTGNTGELFF. The CDR3 DNA reads as TGTGCCAGCTCACCCCGGACAGGGAACACCGGGGAGCTGTTTTTT.